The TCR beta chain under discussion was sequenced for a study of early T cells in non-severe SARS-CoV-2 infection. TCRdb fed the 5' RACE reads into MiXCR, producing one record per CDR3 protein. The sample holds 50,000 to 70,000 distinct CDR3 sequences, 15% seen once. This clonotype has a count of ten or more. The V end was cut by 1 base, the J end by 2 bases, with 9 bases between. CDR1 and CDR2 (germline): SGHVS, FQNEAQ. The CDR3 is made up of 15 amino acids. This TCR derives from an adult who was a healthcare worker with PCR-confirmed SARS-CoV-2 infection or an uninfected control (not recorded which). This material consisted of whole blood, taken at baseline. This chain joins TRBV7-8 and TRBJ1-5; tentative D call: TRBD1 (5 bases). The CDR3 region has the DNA TGTGCCAGCAGCTTAGTTGGGGGGGGCAATCAGCCCCAGCATTTT. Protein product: CASSLVGGGNQPQHF. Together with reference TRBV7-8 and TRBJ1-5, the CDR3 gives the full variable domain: GAGVSQSPRYKVAKRGQDVALRCDPISGHVSLFWYQQALGQGPEFLTYFQNEAQLDKSGLPSDRFFAERPEGSVSTLKIQRTQQEDSAVYLCASSLVGGGNQPQHFGDGTRLSIL.